The 26 T cell receptor beta chains below come from one sample, sequenced in a study of T cell responses to AZD1222 COVID-19 vaccine. Assay used: immunoSEQ multiplex PCR; TCRdb lists only in-frame clones, some missing. The table includes tens of thousands of clones, 75% to 95% detected once. The sequencing here drew on peripheral blood, taken 28 days after the second AZD1222 dose. The receptors were sampled from an adult who received the AZD1222 COVID-19 vaccine.

J is TRBJ1-3 and V is TRBV10-2; 10 nucleotides agree with TRBD1. The CDR3 has 14 residues. Per germline, CDR1 WSHSY and CDR2 SAAADI. After removal of 9 bases from V and 4 bases from J, the junction contained 6 bases not matched to a gene. The CDR3 DNA sequence: TGCGCCAGTAAAGACAGGGGGCGAGGAAACACCATATATTTT. This sequence encodes CASKDRGRGNTIYF.

This rearrangement joins TRBV28 to TRBJ2-2, with a possible D match to TRBD1 (8 bases). Trimming took off 6 bases at V and 3 bases at J, with 14 bases between the two ends. The CDR3 has 15 residues. Looked up from germline, CDR1 is MDHEN and CDR2 is SYDVKM. In DNA form, the CDR3 reads TGTGCCAGCAGCTCTACAGGGGGGGACACCGGGGAGCTGTTTTTT. Translating gives CASSSTGGDTGELFF.

The rearrangement joins TRBV11-2 to TRBJ1-6; TRBD1 matches 8 bases. The CDR3 loop spans 15 amino acids. The V gene's germline CDR1 is SGHAT and CDR2 FQNNGV. J was trimmed by 9 bases and V by 4 bases; bases with no gene match: 8. CDR3 protein: CASSSPTGVGSPLHF. In nucleotides, the CDR3 is TGTGCCAGCAGCTCTCCGACAGGGGTGGGTTCACCCCTCCACTTT.

V is TRBV7-9 and J is TRBJ2-1; D unresolved. The CDR3 has 14 residues. Trimming pared 1 base from V and 4 bases from J, leaving 8 bases between. The germline V gene has CDR1 SEHNR and CDR2 FQNEAQ (reference sequence). CDR3 sequence (DNA): TGTGCCAGCAGCTTAGATCGGTCGTACAATGAGCAGTTCTTC. This gives the protein CASSLDRSYNEQFF.

This sequence joins TRBV10-2 and TRBJ1-1; the match to TRBD1 covers 7 bases. This CDR3 has 13 amino acids. Germline trimming cut 7 bases from V and 6 bases from J; bases unmatched to any gene: 8. Germline V gives CDR1 WSHSY, CDR2 SAAADI. CDR3: CASNPQGIPEAFF. CDR3 bases: TGCGCCAGCAACCCACAGGGGATTCCTGAAGCTTTCTTT.

The CDR3 here is CASSAPGQGHQPQHF. The CDR3, as DNA: TGTGCCAGCAGTGCGCCGGGACAGGGTCATCAGCCCCAGCATTTT. J is TRBJ1-5 and V is TRBV6-2 or TRBV6-3; 9 bases are a match to TRBD1. V lost 5 bases, J lost 5 bases, and 7 bases stayed unmatched. Germline V gene sequence: CDR1 MNHEY, CDR2 SVGEGT. The CDR3 runs 15 residues.

The V and J genes are TRBV15 and TRBJ2-7; TRBD2 is a possible D gene (6 bases). Germline V CDR1 and CDR2: LNHNV, YYDKDF (reference sequence). The V gene lost 6 bases and the J gene lost 0 bases, with 9 bases spanning the gap. CDR3 length equals 13 residues. The CDR3, as DNA: TGTGCCACCAGGCGGGGCACCTCCTACGAGCAGTACTTC. Translation: CATRRGTSYEQYF. The full variable domain, in which reference TRBV15 and TRBJ2-7 provide the parts outside the CDR3, is DAMVIQNPRYQVTQFGKPVTLSCSQTLNHNVMYWYQQKSSQAPKLLFHYYDKDFNNEADTPDNFQSRRPNTSFCFLDIRSPGLGDTAMYLCATRRGTSYEQYFGPGTRLTVT.

This clone appeared once. The rearrangement joins TRBV28 to TRBJ2-6, with D perhaps matching TRBD2 (5 bases). This CDR3 comprises 12 residues. V lost 11 bases and J 0 bases, leaving 5 bases between the germline ends. The V gene's germline CDR1 is MDHEN and CDR2 SYDVKM. CDR3 nucleotide sequence: TGTGCCGCGGGCTCTGGGGCCAACGTCCTGACTTTC. It encodes CAAGSGANVLTF. The full variable domain, rest sourced from reference TRBV28 and TRBJ2-6, is DVKVTQSSRYLVKRTGEKVFLECVQDMDHENMFWYRQDPGLGLRLIYFSYDVKMKEKGDIPEGYSVSREKKERFSLILESASTNQTSMYLCAAGSGANVLTFGAGSRLTVL.

The chain uses TRBV5-6 and TRBJ2-5; D gene uncertain. The CDR3 has 13 amino acids. Per germline, CDR1 SGHDT and CDR2 YYEEEE. V shed 2 bases and J shed 5 bases, with 10 bases lying between them. This chain's CDR3 is CASSFPGGETQYF. CDR3 coding DNA: TGTGCCAGCAGCTTCCCGGGTGGGGAGACCCAGTACTTC.

This sequence joins TRBV6-5 and TRBJ2-3; D is perhaps TRBD1 (5 bases). The germline gives CDR1 MNHEY, CDR2 SVGAGI. The CDR3 length is 13 residues. Between the trimmed V and J ends, which lost 7 bases and 4 bases, there was a span of 12 bases. The CDR3 DNA reads TGTGCCAGCACTAGACTGACAGCAGATACGCAGTATTTT. Encoded protein: CASTRLTADTQYF.

This rearrangement joins TRBV28 to TRBJ1-3, with 7 bases fitting TRBD1. The germline gives CDR1 MDHEN, CDR2 SYDVKM. The V and J ends lost 6 bases and 0 bases, in that order; junction bases with no gene match: 8. This CDR3 region has 16 residues. Written as DNA, the CDR3 is TGTGCCAGCAGGTCGGGACAGACGATCTCTGGAAACACCATATATTTT. Residues: CASRSGQTISGNTIYF.

This clone was found once. The chain recombines TRBV7-9 with TRBJ2-2; a possible D gene is TRBD1 (6 bases). The CDR3 contains 15 residues. Germline CDR1 SEHNR, CDR2 FQNEAQ (reference sequence). Trimming shortened V by 3 bases and J by 6 bases, and 14 bases separated the two germline ends. CDR3 coding DNA: TGTGCCAGCAGCTTGTTAGGGGGAACGGCCGGGGAGCTGTTTTTT. It translates to CASSLLGGTAGELFF.

The chain is built from TRBV11-2 and TRBJ1-5, with D perhaps matching TRBD1 (6 bases). Trimming pared 0 bases from V and 4 bases from J, leaving 10 bases between. CDR1 and CDR2 from the germline V gene are SGHAT and FQNNGV. This CDR3 has 15 residues. The CDR3, as DNA: TGTGCCAGCAGCTTAGATGACAGGCCGAATCAGCCCCAGCATTTT. Its protein is CASSLDDRPNQPQHF. The whole variable domain, remainder taken from reference TRBV11-2 and TRBJ1-5, is EAGVAQSPRYKIIEKRQSVAFWCNPISGHATLYWYQQILGQGPKLLIQFQNNGVVDDSQLPKDRFSAERLKGVDSTLKIQPAKLEDSAVYLCASSLDDRPNQPQHFGDGTRLSIL.

The chain uses TRBV15 and TRBJ1-2; D perhaps matches TRBD1 (6 bases). Germline V lookup: CDR1 LNHNV, CDR2 YYDKDF (reference sequence). There are 13 residues in the CDR3. Trimming removed 3 bases at V and 8 bases at J, with 13 bases between. The CDR3 is CATSSRTGQGYTF. In nucleotides, the CDR3 is TGTGCCACCAGCAGTCGTACAGGGCAAGGCTACACCTTC.

A single count supports this clone. The chain joins TRBV6-5 to TRBJ2-7; either TRBD1 or TRBD2 may supply D (5 bases each). CDR1 is MNHEY, CDR2 SVGAGI, per germline. V was cut by 6 bases and J by 6 bases, with 9 bases left in between. The length of the CDR3 is 11 residues. CDR3 nucleotide sequence: TGTGCCAGCAGGGGGACGGCCGAGCAGTACTTC. It encodes CASRGTAEQYF.

The chain is built from TRBV30 and TRBJ1-5, with 9 bases that match TRBD1. The junction had 0 bases not matched to a gene; V was cut back by 1 base and J by 2 bases. There are 14 residues in the CDR3. CDR1 is GTSNPN and CDR2 is SVGIG in the germline V gene (reference sequence). CDR3 protein: CAWSGTGGNQPQHF. The CDR3 DNA follows: TGTGCCTGGAGTGGGACAGGGGGCAATCAGCCCCAGCATTTT.

The chain links TRBV7-2 to TRBJ1-4; no reliable D call. The CDR3 consists of 14 residues. Trimming pared 5 bases from V and 0 bases from J, leaving 7 bases between. The germline CDR1 and CDR2 sequences are SGHTA and FQGNSA. The CDR3 spells CASSPWSTNEKLFF. For the CDR3, the DNA is TGTGCCAGCAGCCCCTGGTCAACTAATGAAAAACTGTTTTTT.

The chain joins TRBV12-3 or TRBV12-4 to TRBJ2-7; D might be TRBD1 (6 bases). V lost 6 bases and J 5 bases, leaving 8 bases between the germline ends. The length of the CDR3 is 11 residues. In DNA, the CDR3 is TGTGCCAGCAGCAACAGGGACGAGCAGTACTTC. Protein product: CASSNRDEQYF.

The CDR3 here is CASSYSTAYEQYF. The DNA of the CDR3 is TGTGCCAGCAGTTACTCGACGGCCTACGAGCAGTACTTC. The chain has TRBV6-5 and TRBJ2-7; D ambiguous. V gave up 0 bases and J gave up 2 bases, with 5 bases separating them. The CDR3 totals 13 residues. Per the germline V gene, CDR1 is MNHEY and CDR2 is SVGAGI.

The chain's CDR3 is CASSPRTSSHGELFF. CDR3 DNA: TGTGCCAGCAGTCCAAGGACTAGTAGTCACGGGGAGCTGTTTTTT. The chain has TRBV28 and TRBJ2-2; the match to TRBD2 covers 7 bases. The CDR3 is 15 amino acids. V lost 5 bases, J lost 7 bases, and 10 bases stayed unmatched. CDR1 is MDHEN, CDR2 SYDVKM, per germline.

This clone was observed a few times. This chain links TRBV3-1 (or the pseudogene TRBV3-2) with TRBJ1-1; D uncertain. This CDR3 contains 12 residues. Looked up from germline, CDR1 is LGHDT and CDR2 is YNNKEL (reference sequence). V was cut by 1 base and J by 10 bases, with 10 bases left in between. As DNA, the CDR3 is TGTGCCAGCAGCCAAGGTTCCCTGGCAGCTTTCTTT. Encoded protein: CASSQGSLAAFF.

This clone has only one observation. The chain has TRBV6-6 and TRBJ2-3, with 10 nucleotides matching TRBD2. This CDR3 contains 18 residues. Germline lookup yields CDR1 MNHNY and CDR2 SVGAGI (reference sequence). Germline trimming cut 5 bases from V and 0 bases from J; bases unmatched to any gene: 11. The CDR3 spells CASSPRAGGPGSTDTQYF. The DNA for the CDR3 is TGTGCCAGCAGTCCACGAGCGGGGGGGCCCGGTAGCACAGATACGCAGTATTTT.

The chain employs TRBV5-8 and TRBJ1-6; perhaps TRBD1 as D (6 bases). The V gene's germline CDR1 is SGHTS and CDR2 YDEGEE. Trimming left V 0 bases short and J 13 bases short, with 17 bases between. CDR3 size: 15 residues. Here the CDR3 reads CASSLVGTKETPLHF. As DNA, the CDR3 is TGTGCCAGCAGCTTGGTTGGGACAAAGGAAACCCCCCTCCACTTT. The variable domain in full, completed from reference TRBV5-8 and TRBJ1-6, reads EAGVTQSPTHLIKTRGQQATLRCSPISGHTSVYWYQQALGLGLQFLLWYDEGEERNRGNFPPRFSGRQFPNYSSELNVNALELEDSALYLCASSLVGTKETPLHFGNGTRLTVT.

The chain employs TRBV5-1 and TRBJ2-2; unclear D gene. Germline CDR1 is SGHRS and CDR2 is YFSETQ. CDR3 length: 14 amino acids. Trimming took off 1 base at V and 1 base at J, with 5 bases between the two ends. CDR3 nucleotides: TGCGCCAGCAGCTTGTTCAGGAACACCGGGGAGCTGTTTTTT. It is translated as CASSLFRNTGELFF.

This clone appeared once. The V and J genes are TRBV5-6 and TRBJ1-5; D gene uncertain. V gave up 2 bases and J gave up 3 bases, with 12 bases separating them. The CDR3 runs 15 residues. Germline-derived CDR1 and CDR2 are SGHDT and YYEEEE. The DNA of the CDR3 is TGTGCCAGCAGCTTCGCTGGCTGGATCAATCAGCCCCAGCATTTT. Protein: CASSFAGWINQPQHF.

The rearrangement joins TRBV10-1 to TRBJ2-1, with 8 bases aligning to TRBD2. Germline V gene sequence: CDR1 WNHNN, CDR2 SYGVQD (reference sequence). The CDR3 loop spans 16 amino acids. Trimming at V came to 1 base and at J to 9 bases, leaving 11 bases not matched to a gene. The CDR3 DNA sequence: TGCGCCAGCAGTGAGTTGCGACCGGGACTAGAGGGTGAGCAGTTCTTC. It is translated as CASSELRPGLEGEQFF.